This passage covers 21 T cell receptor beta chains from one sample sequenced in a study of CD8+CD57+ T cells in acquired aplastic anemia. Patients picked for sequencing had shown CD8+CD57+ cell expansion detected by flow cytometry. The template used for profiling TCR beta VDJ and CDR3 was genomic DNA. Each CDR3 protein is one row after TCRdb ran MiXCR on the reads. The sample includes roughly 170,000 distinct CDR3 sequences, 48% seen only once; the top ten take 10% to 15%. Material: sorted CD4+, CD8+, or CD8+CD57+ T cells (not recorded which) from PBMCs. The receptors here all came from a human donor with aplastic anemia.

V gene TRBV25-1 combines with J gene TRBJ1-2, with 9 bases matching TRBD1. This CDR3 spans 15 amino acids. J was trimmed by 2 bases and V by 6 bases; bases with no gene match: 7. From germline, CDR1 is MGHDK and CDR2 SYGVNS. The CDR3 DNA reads TGTGCCAGCAGCCGGGGACAGGGAGGAAACTATGGCTACACCTTC. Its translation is CASSRGQGGNYGYTF.

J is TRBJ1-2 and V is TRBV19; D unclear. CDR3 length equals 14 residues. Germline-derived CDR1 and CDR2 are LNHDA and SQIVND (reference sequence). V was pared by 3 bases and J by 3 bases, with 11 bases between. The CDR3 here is CASSMRVTDYGYTF. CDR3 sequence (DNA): TGTGCCAGTAGTATGCGGGTTACCGACTATGGCTACACCTTC.

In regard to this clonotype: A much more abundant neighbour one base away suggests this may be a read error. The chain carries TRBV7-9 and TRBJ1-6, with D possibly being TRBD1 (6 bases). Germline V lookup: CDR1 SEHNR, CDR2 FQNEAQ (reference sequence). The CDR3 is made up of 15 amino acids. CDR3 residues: CASSLDRVGNSPPHF. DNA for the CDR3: TGTGCCAGCAGCTTAGACAGGGTGGGGAATTCACCCCCCCACTTT. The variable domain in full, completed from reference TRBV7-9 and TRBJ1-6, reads DTGVSQNPRHKITKRGQNVTFRCDPISEHNRLYWYRQTLGQGPEFLTYFQNEAQLEKSRLLSDRFSAERPKGSFSTLEIQRTEQGDSAMYLCASSLDRVGNSPPHFGNGTRLTVT.

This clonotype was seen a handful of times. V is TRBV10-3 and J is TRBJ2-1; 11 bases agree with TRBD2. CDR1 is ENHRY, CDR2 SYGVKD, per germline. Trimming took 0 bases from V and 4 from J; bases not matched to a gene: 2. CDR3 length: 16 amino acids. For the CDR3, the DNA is TGTGCCATCAGTGAGTCGACTAGCGGGGTATACAATGAGCAGTTCTTC. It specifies CAISESTSGVYNEQFF.

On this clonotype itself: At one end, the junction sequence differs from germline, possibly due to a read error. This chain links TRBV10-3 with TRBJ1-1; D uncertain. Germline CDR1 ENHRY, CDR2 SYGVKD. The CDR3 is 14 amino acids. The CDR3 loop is CAISVNPENTDAFF. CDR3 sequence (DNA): TGTGCCATCAGTGTGAATCCAGAGAACACTGACGCTTTCTTT.

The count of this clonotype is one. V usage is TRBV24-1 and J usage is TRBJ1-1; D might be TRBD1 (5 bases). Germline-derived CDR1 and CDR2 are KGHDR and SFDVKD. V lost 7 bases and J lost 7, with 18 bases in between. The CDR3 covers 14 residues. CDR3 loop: CATRGAQANNEAFF. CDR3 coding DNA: TGTGCCACCAGAGGGGCACAGGCTAATAATGAAGCTTTCTTT.

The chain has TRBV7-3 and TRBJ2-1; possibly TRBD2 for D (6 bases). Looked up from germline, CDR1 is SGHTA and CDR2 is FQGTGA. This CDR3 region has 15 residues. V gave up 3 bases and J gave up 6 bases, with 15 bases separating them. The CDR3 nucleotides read TGTGCCAGCAGCTTTGGGCTAGCGCTTCGCAATGAGCAGTTCTTC. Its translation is CASSFGLALRNEQFF. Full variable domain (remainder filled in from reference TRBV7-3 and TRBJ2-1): GAGVSQTPSNKVTEKGKYVELRCDPISGHTALYWYRQSLGQGPEFLIYFQGTGAADDSGLPNDRFFAVRPEGSVSTLKIQRTERGDSAVYLCASSFGLALRNEQFFGPGTRLTVL.

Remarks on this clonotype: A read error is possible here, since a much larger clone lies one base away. CDR3 residues: CASSLGRPSEPQHF. CDR3 coding DNA: TGCGCCAGCAGCTTGGGACGGCCTTCGGAGCCCCAGCATTTT. The V call is TRBV5-1, the J call TRBJ1-5, with D unresolved. CDR3 length equals 14 residues. CDR1 is SGHRS, CDR2 YFSETQ, per germline. V lost 0 bases, J lost 8 bases, and 12 bases lay in between.

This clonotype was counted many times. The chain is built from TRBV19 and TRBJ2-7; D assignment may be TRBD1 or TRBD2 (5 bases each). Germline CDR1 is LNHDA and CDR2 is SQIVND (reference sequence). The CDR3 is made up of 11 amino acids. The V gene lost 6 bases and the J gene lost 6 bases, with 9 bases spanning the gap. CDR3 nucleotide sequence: TGTGCCAGTAGCTCCGGGGCCGAGCAGTACTTC. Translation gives CASSSGAEQYF.

The CDR3 DNA follows: TGCAGTGCTTCGGACGACTATGGCTACACCTTC. This gives the protein CSASDDYGYTF. The V call is TRBV20-1, the J call TRBJ1-2, with D uncertain. The CDR3 has 11 residues. Per the germline V gene, CDR1 is DFQATT and CDR2 is SNEGSKA (reference sequence). Trimming pared 5 bases from V and 3 bases from J, leaving 7 bases between.

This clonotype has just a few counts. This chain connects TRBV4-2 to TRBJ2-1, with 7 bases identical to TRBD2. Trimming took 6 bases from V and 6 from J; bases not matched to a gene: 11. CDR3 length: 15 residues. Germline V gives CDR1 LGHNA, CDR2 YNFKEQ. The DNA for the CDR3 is TGTGCCAGCAGTCTCGCGGGGGAGTCTAGCAATGAGCAGTTCTTC. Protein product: CASSLAGESSNEQFF.

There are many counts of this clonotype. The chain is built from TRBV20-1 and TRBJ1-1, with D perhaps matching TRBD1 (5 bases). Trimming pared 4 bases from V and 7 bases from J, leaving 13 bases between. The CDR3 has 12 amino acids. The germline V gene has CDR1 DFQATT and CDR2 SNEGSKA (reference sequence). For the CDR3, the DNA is TGCAGTGCTAACCACCGGGACGGTGAAGCTTTCTTT. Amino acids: CSANHRDGEAFF.

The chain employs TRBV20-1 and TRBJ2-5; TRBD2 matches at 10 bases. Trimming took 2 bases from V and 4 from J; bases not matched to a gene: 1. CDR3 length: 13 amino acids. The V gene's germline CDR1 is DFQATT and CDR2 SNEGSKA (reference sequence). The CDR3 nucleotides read TGCAGTGCTAGACCTAGCGGGAGAGAGACCCAGTACTTC. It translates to CSARPSGRETQYF.

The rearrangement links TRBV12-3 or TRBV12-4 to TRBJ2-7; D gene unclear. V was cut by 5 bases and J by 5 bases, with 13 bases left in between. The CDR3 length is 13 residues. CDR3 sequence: CASSLRVGHEQYF. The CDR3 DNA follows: TGTGCCAGCAGTCTCCGGGTAGGACACGAGCAGTACTTC.

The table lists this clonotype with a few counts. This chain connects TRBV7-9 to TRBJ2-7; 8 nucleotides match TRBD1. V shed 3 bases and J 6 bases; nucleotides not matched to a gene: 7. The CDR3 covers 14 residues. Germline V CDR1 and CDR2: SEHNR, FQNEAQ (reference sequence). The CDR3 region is CASSLTGQATEQYF. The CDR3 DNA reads TGTGCCAGCAGCTTGACGGGACAGGCAACCGAGCAGTACTTC.

The CDR3 is CASSFGQGIYEQYF. The CDR3 coding sequence is TGTGCCAGCAGTTTCGGACAGGGAATCTACGAGCAGTACTTC. The gene calls are TRBV2 and TRBJ2-7; the match to TRBD1 covers 8 bases. Trimming removed 5 bases from V and 3 bases from J; junction bases left unmatched: 6. Germline V gene lookup returns CDR1 SNHLY and CDR2 FYNNEI. This CDR3 has 14 amino acids. Drawing the rest from reference TRBV2 and TRBJ2-7, the complete variable domain is EPEVTQTPSHQVTQMGQEVILRCVPISNHLYFYWYRQILGQKVEFLVSFYNNEISEKSEIFDDQFSVERPDGSNFTLKIRSTKLEDSAMYFCASSFGQGIYEQYFGPGTRLTVT.

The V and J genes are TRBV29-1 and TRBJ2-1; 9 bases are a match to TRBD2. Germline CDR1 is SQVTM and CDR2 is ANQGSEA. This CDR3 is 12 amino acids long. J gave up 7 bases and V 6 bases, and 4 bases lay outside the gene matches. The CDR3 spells CSVAGGQNEQFF. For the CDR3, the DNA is TGCAGCGTGGCGGGAGGGCAAAATGAGCAGTTCTTC.

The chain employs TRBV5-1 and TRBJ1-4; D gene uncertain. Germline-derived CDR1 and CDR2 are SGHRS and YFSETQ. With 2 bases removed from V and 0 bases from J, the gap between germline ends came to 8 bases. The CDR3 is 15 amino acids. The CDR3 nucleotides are TGCGCCAGCAGCTTATCGGAGGCAACTAATGAAAAACTGTTTTTT. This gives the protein CASSLSEATNEKLFF.

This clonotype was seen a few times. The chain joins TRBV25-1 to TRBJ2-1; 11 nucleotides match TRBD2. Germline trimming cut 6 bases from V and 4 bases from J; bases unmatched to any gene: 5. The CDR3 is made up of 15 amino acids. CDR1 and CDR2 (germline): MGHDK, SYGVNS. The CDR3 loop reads CASSTGLAVYNEQFF. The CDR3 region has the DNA TGTGCCAGCAGCACGGGACTAGCGGTTTACAATGAGCAGTTCTTC.

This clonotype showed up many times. The CDR3 DNA follows: TGTGCCACCTCCCGGGGGGCATCAGATACGCAGTATTTT. It codes for CATSRGASDTQYF. The chain uses TRBV7-9 and TRBJ2-3, with D tentatively TRBD2 (7 bases). Trimming cost V 10 bases and J 4 bases, with 15 bases left between them. There are 13 residues in the CDR3. The germline CDR1 and CDR2 sequences are SEHNR and FQNEAQ (reference sequence).

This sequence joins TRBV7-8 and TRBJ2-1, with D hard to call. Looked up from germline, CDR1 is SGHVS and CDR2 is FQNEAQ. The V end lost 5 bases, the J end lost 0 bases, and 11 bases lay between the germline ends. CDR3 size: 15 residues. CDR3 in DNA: TGTGCCAGCAGCCCCTCAAGGAGCTCCTACAATGAGCAGTTCTTC. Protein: CASSPSRSSYNEQFF.